This TCR beta chain derives from a study of cytomegalovirus exposure and HLA in healthy donors. Findings and limits, study-wide: It was confirmed in vitro that a few of the CMV-associated chains were specific for CMV antigens. Overall, roughly 150 TCR beta chains were annotated as cytomegalovirus-associated. Apparent HLA restriction characterized most CMV-associated TCR beta chains in a later analysis.

The PCR ran on 60 Vbeta and 13 Jbeta primers. Libraries were prepared by immunoSEQ multiplex PCR; TCRdb keeps only in-frame clonotypes and omits some of them. The sample includes about 160,000 clones, approximately 76% of them seen just once. Of note for this clone: Its target is not known.

The receptor comes from a female donor in good health and CMV-seronegative. The sequenced sample consisted of PBMCs.

In DNA form, the CDR3 reads TGTGCCAGCACCCTGCGGCAGGGCAGCACTGAAGCTTTCTTT. Translating gives CASTLRQGSTEAFF. J is TRBJ1-1 and V is TRBV6-1; possibly TRBD1 for D (5 bases). This CDR3 has 14 amino acids. In germline, CDR1 is MNHNS, CDR2 SASEGT. V shed 7 bases and J shed 4 bases, with 16 bases lying between them.